The 5 T cell receptor beta chains given below trace back to one sample, sequenced in a study of identical twins. TCRdb reprocessed the 5' RACE reads with MiXCR, giving one entry per CDR3 protein. The sample records 690,000 or so distinct CDR3 sequences, 6.1% being singletons. The specimen was naive T cells sorted from blood. The receptor set was obtained from a young man in good health.

This clonotype was picked up many times. The chain links TRBV12-3 or TRBV12-4 to TRBJ1-1, with unresolved D. This CDR3 is built from 13 residues. V shed 5 bases and J shed 6 bases, with 13 bases lying between them. The CDR3 sequence: CASSLSDPAEAFF. The CDR3 DNA reads TGTGCCAGCAGTCTTAGCGACCCCGCTGAAGCTTTCTTT.

This clonotype was counted between two and nine times. J is TRBJ2-5 and V is TRBV12-3 or TRBV12-4, with D possibly matching TRBD1 (6 bases). CDR3 length: 17 residues. V was clipped by 2 bases and J by 0 bases, with 16 bases between them. CDR3 nucleotide sequence: TGTGCCAGCAGTTTAAGGGTCGGGACACGGGACCAAGAGACCCAGTACTTC. It specifies CASSLRVGTRDQETQYF.

This rearrangement joins TRBV3-1 to TRBJ2-1; 12 positions agree with TRBD2. Germline CDR1 is LGHDT and CDR2 is YNNKEL (reference sequence). Trimming removed 6 bases from V and 7 bases from J; junction bases left unmatched: 4. This CDR3 is built from 14 residues. The CDR3 here is CASSLAGGQNEQFF. CDR3 DNA: TGTGCCAGCAGTCTAGCGGGAGGGCAGAATGAGCAGTTCTTC.

This clonotype was counted many times. This chain links TRBV12-3 or TRBV12-4 with TRBJ1-2; D not certain. V was trimmed by 0 bases and J by 8 bases, leaving 10 bases between them. CDR3 length: 13 amino acids. The CDR3 region is CASSLAEMGGYTF. In DNA, the CDR3 is TGTGCCAGCAGTTTAGCGGAGATGGGAGGCTACACCTTC.

V and J are TRBV28 and TRBJ2-4; 10 nucleotides match TRBD1. This CDR3 is built from 15 residues. V lost 7 bases and J lost 2; bases outside the gene matches: 5. CDR1 is MDHEN, CDR2 SYDVKM, per germline. This CDR3 reads CASIPTGGSKNIQYF. Written as DNA, the CDR3 is TGTGCCAGCATCCCGACAGGGGGCTCCAAAAACATTCAGTACTTC.